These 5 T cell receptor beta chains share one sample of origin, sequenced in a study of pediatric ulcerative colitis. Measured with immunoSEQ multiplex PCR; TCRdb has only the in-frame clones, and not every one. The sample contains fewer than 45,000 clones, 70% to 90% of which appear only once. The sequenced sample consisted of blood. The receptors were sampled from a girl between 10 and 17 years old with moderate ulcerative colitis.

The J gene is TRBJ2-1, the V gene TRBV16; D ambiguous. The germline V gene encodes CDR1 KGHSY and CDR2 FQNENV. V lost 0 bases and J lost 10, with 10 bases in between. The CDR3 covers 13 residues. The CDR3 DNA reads TGTGCCAGCAGCCAATCGTCGGGCCAGGAGCAGTTCTTC. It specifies CASSQSSGQEQFF.

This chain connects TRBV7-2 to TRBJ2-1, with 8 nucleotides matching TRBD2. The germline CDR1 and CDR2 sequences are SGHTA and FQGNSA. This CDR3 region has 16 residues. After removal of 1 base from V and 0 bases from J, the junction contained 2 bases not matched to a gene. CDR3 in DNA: TGTGCCAGCAGCTTAGTCCTAGCGGGCTCCTACAATGAGCAGTTCTTC. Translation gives CASSLVLAGSYNEQFF.

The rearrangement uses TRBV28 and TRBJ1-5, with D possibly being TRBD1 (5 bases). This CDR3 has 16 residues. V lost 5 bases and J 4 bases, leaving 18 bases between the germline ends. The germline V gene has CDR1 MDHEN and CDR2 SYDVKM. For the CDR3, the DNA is TGTGCCAGCAGTCGAGACAGACGGGTTCCGAATCAGCCCCAGCATTTT. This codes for CASSRDRRVPNQPQHF.

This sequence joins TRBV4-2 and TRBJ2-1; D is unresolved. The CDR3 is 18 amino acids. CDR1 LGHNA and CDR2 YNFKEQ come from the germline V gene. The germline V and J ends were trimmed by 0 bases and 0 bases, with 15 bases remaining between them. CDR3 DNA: TGTGCCAGCAGCCAAGACGACTGGCAAACCGCCTCCTACAATGAGCAGTTCTTC. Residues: CASSQDDWQTASYNEQFF.

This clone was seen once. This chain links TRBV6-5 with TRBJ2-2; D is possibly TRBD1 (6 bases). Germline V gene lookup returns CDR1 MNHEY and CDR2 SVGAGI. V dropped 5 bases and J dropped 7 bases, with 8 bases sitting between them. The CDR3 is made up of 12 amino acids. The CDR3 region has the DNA TGTGCCAGCAGTCCCAGGGGCGGGGAGCTGTTTTTT. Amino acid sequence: CASSPRGGELFF.